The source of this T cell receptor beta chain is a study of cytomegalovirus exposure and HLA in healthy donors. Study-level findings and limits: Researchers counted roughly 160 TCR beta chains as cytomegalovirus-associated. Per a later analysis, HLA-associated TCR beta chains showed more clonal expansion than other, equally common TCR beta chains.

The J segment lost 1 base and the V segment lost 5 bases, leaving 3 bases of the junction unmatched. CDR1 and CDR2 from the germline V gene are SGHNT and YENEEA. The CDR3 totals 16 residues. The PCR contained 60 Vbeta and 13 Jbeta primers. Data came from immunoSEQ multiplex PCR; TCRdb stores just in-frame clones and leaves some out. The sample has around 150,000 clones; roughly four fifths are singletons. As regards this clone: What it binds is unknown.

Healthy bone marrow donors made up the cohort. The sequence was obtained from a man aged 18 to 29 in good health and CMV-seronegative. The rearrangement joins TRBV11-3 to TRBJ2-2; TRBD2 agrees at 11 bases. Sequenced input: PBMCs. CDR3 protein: CASSRGTSGNTGELFF. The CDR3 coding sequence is TGTGCCAGCAGCCGAGGGACTAGCGGGAACACCGGGGAGCTGTTTTTT.